Each of the 27 T cell receptor beta chains below was sequenced from the same sample in a study of cytomegalovirus exposure and HLA in healthy donors. Primers included in the PCR were 60 Vbeta and 13 Jbeta primers. Assay used: immunoSEQ multiplex PCR; TCRdb lists only in-frame clones, some missing. The sample gives around 190,000 clones, roughly 77% of which show up once; roughly 3.2% is in the top ten. The sample taken for sequencing was PBMCs. These receptors all come from a man aged 35 to 55 in good health and CMV-seropositive.

V is TRBV9 and J is TRBJ2-7; possibly TRBD2 for D (7 bases). The CDR3 is 15 residues long. Germline V lookup: CDR1 SGDLS, CDR2 YYNGEE. The V gene lost 4 bases and the J gene lost 3 bases, with 17 bases spanning the gap. Here the CDR3 reads CASSPGGGTIYEQYF. The DNA for the CDR3 is TGTGCCAGCAGCCCCGGGGGAGGGACAATCTACGAGCAGTACTTC.

V usage is TRBV5-1 and J usage is TRBJ2-1, with unresolved D. V gave up 0 bases and J gave up 0 bases, with 7 bases separating them. This CDR3 region has 15 residues. Germline-derived CDR1 and CDR2 are SGHRS and YFSETQ. CDR3 DNA sequence: TGCGCCAGCAGCTTGGGACATAGCTCCTACAATGAGCAGTTCTTC. Protein product: CASSLGHSSYNEQFF.

The chain is built from TRBV30 and TRBJ2-4, with D perhaps matching TRBD1 (5 bases). This CDR3 has 11 amino acids. CDR1 and CDR2 (germline): GTSNPN, SVGIG (reference sequence). Trimming shortened V by 2 bases and J by 8 bases, and 7 bases separated the two germline ends. The CDR3 coding sequence is TGTGCCTGGAGTCTACAGGACATTCAGTACTTC. Encoded protein: CAWSLQDIQYF.

Here the CDR3 DNA reads TGTGCCAGCATCCCGAGGGGGACTGAAGCTTTCTTT. Its protein is CASIPRGTEAFF. The chain joins TRBV6-6 to TRBJ1-1, with a weak D call TRBD1 (6 bases). V was pared by 7 bases and J by 5 bases, with 11 bases between. In germline, CDR1 is MNHNY, CDR2 SVGAGI (reference sequence). CDR3 length equals 12 residues.

The rearrangement uses TRBV4-1 and TRBJ2-5, with D maybe TRBD2 (6 bases). The last part of the DNA fits TRBJ2-7 better; the J call may be wrong. Looked up from germline, CDR1 is MGHRA and CDR2 is YSYEKL. The length of the CDR3 is 15 residues. Here the CDR3 DNA reads TGCGCCAGCAGCCAAGGGGGGACTGCGGCCTACGAGCAGTACTTC. It codes for CASSQGGTAAYEQYF.

The chain couples TRBV6-5 to TRBJ2-7; 7 bases line up with TRBD1. The CDR3 is 15 residues long. V was clipped by 0 bases and J by 5 bases; unmatched bases: 7. Germline CDR1 is MNHEY and CDR2 is SVGAGI. CDR3 sequence: CASSYSRQGTHEQYF. CDR3 nucleotide sequence: TGTGCCAGCAGTTACTCACGACAGGGTACCCACGAGCAGTACTTC.

The rearrangement uses TRBV5-1 and TRBJ2-1; TRBD2 agrees at 7 bases. The CDR3 consists of 17 residues. Per the germline V gene, CDR1 is SGHRS and CDR2 is YFSETQ. V shed 4 bases, J shed 6 bases, and the junction held 16 bases outside the gene matches. CDR3 loop: CASSRNLRGGVGNEQFF. DNA for the CDR3: TGCGCCAGCAGCCGGAACCTCCGGGGAGGGGTTGGCAATGAGCAGTTCTTC.

The J gene is TRBJ1-2, the V gene TRBV5-6; TRBD1 aligns across 7 bases. The V and J ends lost 1 base and 8 bases, in that order; junction bases with no gene match: 5. Germline assignment: CDR1 SGHDT and CDR2 YYEEEE. The CDR3 loop spans 13 amino acids. This CDR3 reads CASSLKGAGGYTF. In DNA, the CDR3 is TGTGCCAGCAGCTTGAAGGGGGCGGGAGGCTACACCTTC.

The CDR3 nucleotides are TGTGCTAGTGGTCCCCCAACCGGGGACACTGAAGCTTTCTTT. This encodes CASGPPTGDTEAFF. This chain joins TRBV12-5 and TRBJ1-1; D is unclear. Germline V lookup: CDR1 LGHNT, CDR2 FRNRAP. V shed 5 bases and J shed 3 bases, with 13 bases lying between them. The CDR3 sequence is 14 residues long. The full variable domain, with the rest looked up from reference TRBV12-5 and TRBJ1-1, is DARVTQTPRHKVTEMGQEVTMRCQPILGHNTVFWYRQTMMQGLELLAYFRNRAPLDDSGMPKDRFSAEMPDATLATLKIQPSEPRDSAVYFCASGPPTGDTEAFFGQGTRLTVV.

The chain carries TRBV4-1 and TRBJ1-5, with 7 positions matching TRBD1. This CDR3 is 16 amino acids long. Germline values: CDR1 MGHRA, CDR2 YSYEKL. V shed 3 bases, J shed 3 bases, and the junction held 8 bases outside the gene matches. The CDR3 here is CASSQGQSSPNQPQHF. The CDR3 region has the DNA TGCGCCAGCAGCCAGGGACAGAGCTCCCCCAATCAGCCCCAGCATTTT.

This sequence joins TRBV19 and TRBJ2-3, with D possibly being TRBD1 (6 bases). V lost 7 bases and J lost 1, with 12 bases in between. The germline CDR1 and CDR2 sequences are LNHDA and SQIVND (reference sequence). CDR3 length: 14 residues. The CDR3 DNA sequence: TGTGCCAGTACCCTAGGGGGAGGCACAGATACGCAGTATTTT. Amino acids: CASTLGGGTDTQYF.

The V and J genes are TRBV27 and TRBJ2-7; the D gene is possibly TRBD2 (6 bases). The germline CDR1 and CDR2 sequences are MNHEY and SMNVEV (reference sequence). The CDR3 runs 13 residues. The V end lost 2 bases, the J end lost 4 bases, and 9 bases lay between the germline ends. Here the CDR3 DNA reads TGTGCCAGCAGTTTAGAGGGGAGGTACGAGCAGTACTTC. Amino acids: CASSLEGRYEQYF.

V gene TRBV4-1 combines with J gene TRBJ2-5; tentative D call: TRBD1 (6 bases). Trimming removed 8 bases from V and 3 bases from J, with 19 bases in between. CDR3 size: 15 residues. Germline values: CDR1 MGHRA, CDR2 YSYEKL. CDR3 sequence (DNA): TGCGCCAGCTCGCTGACGTTGCAGGGGAAAGAGACCCAGTACTTC. Protein product: CASSLTLQGKETQYF.

This clone occurred once. The rearrangement joins TRBV9 to TRBJ2-3, with D possibly being TRBD2 (6 bases). This CDR3 region has 15 residues. V was cut by 3 bases and J by 3 bases, with 14 bases left in between. Germline V gene data show CDR1 as SGDLS and CDR2 as YYNGEE. The DNA for the CDR3 is TGTGCCAGCAGCGACCCAGCGGGCTCTACAGATACGCAGTATTTT. It codes for CASSDPAGSTDTQYF.

The chain carries TRBV1 and TRBJ1-5. TRBV1 is a recognized pseudogene. The CDR3 loop spans 17 amino acids. Written as DNA, the CDR3 is TGCACCAGCAGCCAAGACAAGGACTCGTATAGCAATCAGCCCCAGCATTTT. As protein: CTSSQDKDSYSNQPQHF.

This chain joins TRBV9 and TRBJ1-2; D uncertain. This CDR3 has 13 amino acids. V lost 0 bases and J 8 bases, leaving 11 bases between the germline ends. CDR1 and CDR2 (germline): SGDLS, YYNGEE. The DNA of the CDR3 is TGTGCCAGCAGCGTAGATGTCGCGGGAGGCTACACCTTC. Residues: CASSVDVAGGYTF.

The table lists this clone with a few counts. This chain links TRBV6-4 with TRBJ1-4; 8 positions agree with TRBD1. The germline V gene has CDR1 MRHNA and CDR2 SNTAGT. J lost 7 bases, V lost 2 bases, and 6 bases had no gene match. The CDR3 runs 15 residues. CDR3 sequence reads: CASSDDPGGFEKLFF. The CDR3, as DNA: TGTGCCAGCAGTGACGATCCAGGGGGCTTTGAAAAACTGTTTTTT.

This clone has more than one count but fewer than ten. CDR3 sequence: CASSQDTAGSRSSYEQYF. The CDR3 DNA follows: TGCGCCAGCAGCCAAGATACGGCGGGTAGCCGCAGCTCCTACGAGCAGTACTTC. The gene calls are TRBV4-3 and TRBJ2-7; TRBD2 might be the D (5 bases). Germline-derived CDR1 and CDR2 are LGHNA and YSLEER. The CDR3 consists of 18 residues. Between the trimmed V and J ends, which lost 0 bases and 0 bases, there was a span of 18 bases.

CDR3 protein: CASSFIQGYGYTF. CDR3 sequence (DNA): TGTGCCAGCAGTTTTATACAGGGGTATGGCTACACCTTC. The V gene is TRBV27, the J gene TRBJ1-2; the match to TRBD1 covers 7 bases. From germline, CDR1 is MNHEY and CDR2 SMNVEV (reference sequence). This CDR3 has 13 residues. The ends lost 3 bases at V and 5 bases at J; junction bases unmatched: 3.

The rearrangement joins TRBV5-4 to TRBJ2-3, with D perhaps TRBD2 (7 bases). Trimming shortened V by 5 bases and J by 10 bases, and 17 bases separated the two germline ends. Germline values: CDR1 SGHNT, CDR2 YYREEE (reference sequence). The CDR3 spans 13 residues. The CDR3 bases are TGTGCCAGCAGACAGTATGGGGGGGCAGCGCAGTATTTT. As protein: CASRQYGGAAQYF.

As DNA, the CDR3 is TGCGCCAGCAGCTTGGCCGGACAGGGGGCTCGATACGAGCAGTACTTC. Its protein product is CASSLAGQGARYEQYF. This chain links TRBV5-1 with TRBJ2-7; 11 bases align to TRBD1. V lost 0 bases, J lost 4 bases, and 6 bases stayed unmatched. Germline V CDR1 and CDR2: SGHRS, YFSETQ. The CDR3 spans 16 residues.

This sequence joins TRBV5-4 and TRBJ2-2, with TRBD1 as a possible D gene (5 bases). This CDR3 spans 14 amino acids. CDR1 is SGHNT, CDR2 YYREEE, per germline (reference sequence). V was shortened by 4 bases and J by 4 bases, with 11 bases between the two germline ends. The CDR3 nucleotides read TGTGCCAGCAGCATCACAGGACCCACCGGGGAGCTGTTTTTT. It yields the protein CASSITGPTGELFF.

This chain uses TRBV6-5 with TRBJ1-1; D might be TRBD1 (6 bases). Trimming stripped 7 bases from V and 5 bases from J, with 17 bases between. Per the germline V gene, CDR1 is MNHEY and CDR2 is SVGAGI. The length of the CDR3 is 14 residues. CDR3 sequence reads: CASTLMQGLTEAFF. In DNA form, the CDR3 reads TGTGCCAGCACCCTTATGCAGGGGTTGACTGAAGCTTTCTTT.

A word on this clone: Other nucleotide sequences in the sample specify the same CDR3. The chain couples TRBV2 to TRBJ2-5; 10 nucleotides line up with TRBD1. The germline CDR1 and CDR2 sequences are SNHLY and FYNNEI. The V gene end was trimmed by 6 bases and the J gene end by 5 bases; junction bases not matched to a gene: 3. The CDR3 spans 13 residues. The CDR3 loop is CASSDRGLETQYF. For the CDR3, the DNA is TGTGCCAGCAGCGACAGGGGGCTGGAGACCCAGTACTTC.

The chain joins TRBV6-5 to TRBJ2-2, with 9 positions matching TRBD1. CDR1 is MNHEY and CDR2 is SVGAGI in the germline V gene. The CDR3 loop spans 15 amino acids. V gave up 7 bases and J gave up 7 bases; unmatched junction bases: 10. CDR3 DNA: TGTGCCAGCATACCGGGACAGGGAAAGGGCGGGGAGCTGTTTTTT. Encoded protein: CASIPGQGKGGELFF.

The chain carries TRBV6-1 and TRBJ2-4; TRBD2 matches 8 bases. Germline CDR1 is MNHNS and CDR2 is SASEGT. After removal of 2 bases from V and 1 base from J, the junction contained 10 bases not matched to a gene. The CDR3 totals 18 residues. The CDR3 spells CASSELAGKIGAKNIQYF. In DNA, the CDR3 is TGTGCCAGCAGTGAATTAGCGGGAAAGATCGGGGCCAAAAACATTCAGTACTTC.

This chain connects TRBV2 to TRBJ2-7, with D perhaps matching TRBD1 (6 bases). Germline-derived CDR1 and CDR2 are SNHLY and FYNNEI. This CDR3 contains 15 residues. The V end was cut by 3 bases, the J end by 0 bases, with 12 bases between. The CDR3 reads CASSELQGSSYEQYF. CDR3 coding DNA: TGTGCCAGCAGTGAGTTACAGGGAAGCTCCTACGAGCAGTACTTC.